Listed here are 21 T cell receptor beta chains from one sample, sequenced in a study of beta chain features in type 1 diabetes. Reverse transcription of all isolated RNA meant that expressed TCRB transcripts were sequenced. TCRdb keeps only in-frame clones here, not all; method: immunoSEQ multiplex PCR. The profile shows roughly 500,000 clones, over 10% of them singletons. Material: naive CD4+ T cells from blood. The receptors stem from a woman under 30 in good health.

This clone was found many times. The chain carries TRBV14 and TRBJ2-1; 11 bases agree with TRBD2. The J segment lost 15 bases and the V segment lost 0 bases, leaving 4 bases of the junction unmatched. Germline V gene lookup returns CDR1 SGHDN and CDR2 FVKESK. This CDR3 has 13 residues. For the CDR3, the DNA is TGTGCCAGCAGCCAAGACTGGACTAGCGGGTGGTTCTTC. Encoded protein: CASSQDWTSGWFF.

V and J are TRBV4-3 and TRBJ2-3; TRBD1 agrees at 7 bases. The CDR3 is 15 residues long. Per germline, CDR1 LGHNA and CDR2 YSLEER. V was clipped by 1 base and J by 0 bases; unmatched bases: 1. The CDR3 here is CASSQGDSSTDTQYF. CDR3 sequence (DNA): TGCGCCAGCAGCCAAGGGGACAGTAGCACAGATACGCAGTATTTT.

This clone was found a few times. The chain is built from TRBV4-1 and TRBJ2-3, with D perhaps matching TRBD1 (6 bases). Deletions cut 6 bases from V and 2 bases from J, with 9 bases between. CDR3 length equals 13 residues. Germline V gene lookup returns CDR1 MGHRA and CDR2 YSYEKL. CDR3 nucleotides: TGCGCCAGCAGGAACAGGGTCACAGATACGCAGTATTTT. Its protein is CASRNRVTDTQYF.

This clone was counted between two and nine times. The chain couples TRBV7-7 to TRBJ2-3, with D possibly being TRBD1 (5 bases). V gave up 5 bases and J gave up 0 bases, with 12 bases separating them. CDR1 SSHAT and CDR2 FNYEAQ come from the germline V gene (reference sequence). The CDR3 extends over 15 amino acids. The CDR3 DNA is TGTGCCAGCAGCCAAGACGGACATAGCACAGATACGCAGTATTTT. This gives the protein CASSQDGHSTDTQYF.

The chain employs TRBV7-2 and TRBJ2-7; 9 positions agree with TRBD2. The CDR3 loop spans 16 amino acids. Unmatched junction bases numbered 9, after V lost 2 bases and J lost 4 bases. Germline V gives CDR1 SGHTA, CDR2 FQGNSA. Here the CDR3 reads CASSLYGGGAWYEQYV. The CDR3 DNA sequence: TGTGCCAGCAGCTTATATGGCGGGGGGGCCTGGTACGAGCAGTACGTC.

This clone was seen a few times. The sample carries other DNA sequences with the same CDR3. This chain connects TRBV15 to TRBJ2-6; D is perhaps TRBD2 (5 bases). V was pared by 1 base and J by 4 bases, with 5 bases between. This CDR3 has 14 amino acids. Germline V CDR1 and CDR2: LNHNV, YYDKDF (reference sequence). The chain's CDR3 is CATSRGGGANVLTF. Here the CDR3 DNA reads TGTGCCACCAGCAGAGGAGGGGGGGCCAACGTCCTGACTTTC.

The sample holds a few counts of this clone. The sample contains more than one DNA sequence encoding this CDR3. This chain links TRBV2 with TRBJ2-5; TRBD2 agrees at 8 bases. The junction had 14 bases not matched to a gene; V was cut back by 5 bases and J by 3 bases. The length of the CDR3 is 17 residues. In germline, CDR1 is SNHLY, CDR2 FYNNEI. CDR3 protein: CASSLGQAGGGEETQYF. CDR3 DNA: TGTGCCAGCAGTCTCGGTCAGGCGGGAGGAGGGGAAGAGACCCAGTACTTC.

This chain links TRBV7-9 with TRBJ2-7; 8 positions match TRBD2. The CDR3 has 16 amino acids. The trim removed 4 bases at V and 4 bases at J, leaving 12 bases unmatched. Germline loops: CDR1 SEHNR, CDR2 FQNEAQ (reference sequence). The CDR3 nucleotides read TGTGCCAGCAGCTCCCAAGCGGGAGAAGGGGGGTACGAGCAGTACTTC. Its protein is CASSSQAGEGGYEQYF.

This clone was counted between two and nine times. J is TRBJ1-2 and V is TRBV11-2; D is undetermined. CDR1 and CDR2 from the germline V gene are SGHAT and FQNNGV. Trimming took 3 bases from V and 8 from J, leaving 10 bases between them. The CDR3 consists of 12 residues. CDR3 protein: CASSFDFWGYTF. The CDR3 DNA sequence: TGTGCCAGCAGCTTTGATTTTTGGGGCTACACCTTC. Full variable domain (outside the CDR3, taken from reference TRBV11-2 and TRBJ1-2): EAGVAQSPRYKIIEKRQSVAFWCNPISGHATLYWYQQILGQGPKLLIQFQNNGVVDDSQLPKDRFSAERLKGVDSTLKIQPAKLEDSAVYLCASSFDFWGYTFGSGTRLTVV.

This clone appeared a few times. The chain combines TRBV5-6 with TRBJ2-3; 9 nucleotides align to TRBD1. V lost 6 bases to trimming and J lost 0 bases; unmatched junction nucleotides: 5. The CDR3 has 15 residues. From germline, CDR1 is SGHDT and CDR2 YYEEEE. The CDR3 DNA follows: TGTGCCAGCATGGACAGGGGTCGGAGCACAGATACGCAGTATTTT. Translated, it gives CASMDRGRSTDTQYF.

The J gene is TRBJ2-3, the V gene TRBV19; D is undetermined. Per the germline V gene, CDR1 is LNHDA and CDR2 is SQIVND (reference sequence). CDR3 length equals 13 residues. V was clipped by 0 bases and J by 3 bases, with 4 bases between them. The CDR3 loop reads CASSIEATDTQYF. DNA for the CDR3: TGTGCCAGTAGTATAGAGGCGACAGATACGCAGTATTTT. The full variable domain, completed using reference TRBV19 and TRBJ2-3, is DGGITQSPKYLFRKEGQNVTLSCEQNLNHDAMYWYRQDPGQGLRLIYYSQIVNDFQKGDIAEGYSVSREKKESFPLTVTSAQKNPTAFYLCASSIEATDTQYFGPGTRLTVL.

The J gene is TRBJ2-1, the V gene TRBV29-1; D not certain. The CDR3 has 11 amino acids. Germline V gives CDR1 SQVTM, CDR2 ANQGSEA. Trimming took off 4 bases at V and 2 bases at J, with 3 bases between the two ends. The CDR3 sequence: CSVAPYNEQFF. CDR3 DNA: TGCAGCGTTGCTCCCTACAATGAGCAGTTCTTC.

The V and J genes are TRBV28 and TRBJ2-7, with 11 bases matching TRBD1. V shed 6 bases and J 2 bases; nucleotides not matched to a gene: 3. The V gene's germline CDR1 is MDHEN and CDR2 SYDVKM. CDR3 size: 14 residues. The CDR3 nucleotides read TGTGCCAGCAGGGGACAGGGGGTTGCCTACGAGCAGTACGTC. Its protein is CASRGQGVAYEQYV.

This clone was counted between two and nine times. The chain links TRBV11-1 to TRBJ1-1, with 7 bases that match TRBD1. In germline, CDR1 is SGHAT, CDR2 FQDESV (reference sequence). Unmatched junction bases numbered 6, after V lost 1 base and J lost 4 bases. The CDR3 is 15 residues long. The CDR3, as DNA: TGTGCCAGCAGCTTAGGCCAACAGGGGAGCACTGAAGCTTTCTTT. This sequence encodes CASSLGQQGSTEAFF.

V gene TRBV2 combines with J gene TRBJ2-2; D gene ambiguous. This CDR3 spans 13 amino acids. Germline assignment: CDR1 SNHLY and CDR2 FYNNEI. The V gene lost 9 bases and the J gene lost 8 bases, with 16 bases spanning the gap. The CDR3 spells CASSTAALGELFF. CDR3 in DNA: TGTGCCAGTTCAACCGCCGCCTTGGGGGAGCTGTTTTTT.

This clone showed up just a few times. V and J are TRBV7-9 and TRBJ2-3, with D tentatively TRBD2 (5 bases). This CDR3 comprises 11 residues. Per the germline V gene, CDR1 is SEHNR and CDR2 is FQNEAQ (reference sequence). The V end lost 11 bases, the J end lost 1 base, and 7 bases lay between the germline ends. As DNA, the CDR3 is TGTGCCGCCGGGGGCACAGATACGCAGTATTTT. Protein: CAAGGTDTQYF.

This sequence joins TRBV11-3 and TRBJ2-5; D possibly corresponds to TRBD2 (5 bases). Germline V lookup: CDR1 SGHNT, CDR2 YENEEA. Trimming took 5 bases from V and 5 from J, leaving 15 bases between them. The CDR3 has 14 residues. The CDR3 nucleotides are TGTGCCAGCAGCGATAAAGCGGCGAAGGAGACCCAGTACTTC. It yields the protein CASSDKAAKETQYF.

The rearrangement links TRBV7-9 to TRBJ2-3, with D maybe TRBD1 (6 bases). Germline loops: CDR1 SEHNR, CDR2 FQNEAQ (reference sequence). There are 16 residues in the CDR3. Trimming removed 5 bases at V and 0 bases at J, with 15 bases between. The CDR3, as DNA: TGTGCCAGCAGCCCAAGGGGGATCGCTAGCACAGATACGCAGTATTTT. It encodes CASSPRGIASTDTQYF.

There are a few counts of this clone. The CDR3 DNA sequence: TGTGCCAGCAGTTTCGGAGTCTACAATGAGCAGTTCTTC. Its translation: CASSFGVYNEQFF. The chain employs TRBV27 and TRBJ2-1; no definite D call. V dropped 3 bases and J dropped 3 bases, with 6 bases sitting between them. Germline values: CDR1 MNHEY, CDR2 SMNVEV (reference sequence). The CDR3 covers 13 residues.

The rearrangement uses TRBV29-1 and TRBJ2-3, with 11 nucleotides matching TRBD2. Germline lookup yields CDR1 SQVTM and CDR2 ANQGSEA. The CDR3 sequence is 15 residues long. After removal of 3 bases from V and 4 bases from J, the junction contained 6 bases not matched to a gene. The CDR3 nucleotides read TGCAGCGTTGAGGATAGCGGGAGGGCCCCAGATACGCAGTATTTT. Amino acids: CSVEDSGRAPDTQYF.

This clone was seen only a few times. V usage is TRBV7-9 and J usage is TRBJ1-2; 8 bases align to TRBD1. The CDR3 runs to 15 residues. Losses at the gene ends were 3 bases for V and 1 base for J; bases not matched to a gene: 4. Germline V lookup: CDR1 SEHNR, CDR2 FQNEAQ (reference sequence). The CDR3 spells CASSFTDRGNYGYTF. Here the CDR3 DNA reads TGTGCCAGCAGCTTTACAGACAGGGGTAACTATGGCTACACCTTC.